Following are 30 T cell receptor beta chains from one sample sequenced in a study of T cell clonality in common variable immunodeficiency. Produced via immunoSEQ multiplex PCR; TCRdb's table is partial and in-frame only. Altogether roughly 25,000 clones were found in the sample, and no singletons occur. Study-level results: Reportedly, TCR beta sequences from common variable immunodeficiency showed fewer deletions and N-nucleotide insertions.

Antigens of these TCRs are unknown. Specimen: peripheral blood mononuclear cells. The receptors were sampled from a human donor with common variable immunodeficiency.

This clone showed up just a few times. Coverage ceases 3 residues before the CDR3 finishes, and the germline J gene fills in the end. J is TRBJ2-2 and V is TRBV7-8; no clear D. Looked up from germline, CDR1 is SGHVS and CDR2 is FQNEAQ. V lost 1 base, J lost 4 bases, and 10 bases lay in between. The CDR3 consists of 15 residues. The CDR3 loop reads CASSLGWAGTGELFF. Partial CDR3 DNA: TGTGCCAGCAGCTTAGGCTGGGCAGGCACCGGGGAG.

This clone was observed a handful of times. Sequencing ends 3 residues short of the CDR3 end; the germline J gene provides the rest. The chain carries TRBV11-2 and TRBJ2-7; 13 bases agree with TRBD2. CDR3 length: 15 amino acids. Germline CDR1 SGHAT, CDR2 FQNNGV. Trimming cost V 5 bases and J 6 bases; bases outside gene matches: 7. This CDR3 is CASSAQGLAGSEQYF. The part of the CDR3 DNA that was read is TGTGCCAGCAGCGCGCAGGGACTAGCGGGGTCCGAG.

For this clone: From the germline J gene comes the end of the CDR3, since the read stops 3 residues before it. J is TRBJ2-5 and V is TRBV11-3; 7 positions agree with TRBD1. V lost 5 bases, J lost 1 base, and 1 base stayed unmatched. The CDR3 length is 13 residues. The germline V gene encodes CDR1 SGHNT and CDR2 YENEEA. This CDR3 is CASSRDSQETQYF. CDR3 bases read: TGTGCCAGCAGCCGGGACAGCCAAGAGACC.

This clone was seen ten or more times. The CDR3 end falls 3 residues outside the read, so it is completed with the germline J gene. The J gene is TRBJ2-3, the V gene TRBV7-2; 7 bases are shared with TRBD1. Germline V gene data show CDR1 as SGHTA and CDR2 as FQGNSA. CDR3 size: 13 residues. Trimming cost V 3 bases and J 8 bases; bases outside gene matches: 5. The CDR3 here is CASSFQRDSTQYF. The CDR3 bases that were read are TGTGCCAGCAGCTTCCAACGGGACAGTACG.

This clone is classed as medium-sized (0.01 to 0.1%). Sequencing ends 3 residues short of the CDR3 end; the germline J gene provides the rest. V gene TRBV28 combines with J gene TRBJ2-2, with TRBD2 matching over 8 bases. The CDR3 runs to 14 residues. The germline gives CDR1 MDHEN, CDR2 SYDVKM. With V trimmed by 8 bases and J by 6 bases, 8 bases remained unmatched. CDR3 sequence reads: CASLGLAVSGELFF. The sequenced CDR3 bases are TGTGCCAGCCTAGGACTAGCTGTCTCCGGGGAG.

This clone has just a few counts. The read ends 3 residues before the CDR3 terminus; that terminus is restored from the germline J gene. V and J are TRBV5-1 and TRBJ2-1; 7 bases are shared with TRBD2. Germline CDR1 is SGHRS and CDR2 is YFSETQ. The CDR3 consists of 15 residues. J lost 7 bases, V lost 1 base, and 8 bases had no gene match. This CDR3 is CASSLYSAGENEQFF. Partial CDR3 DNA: TGCGCCAGCAGCTTGTATTCGGCGGGGGAGAATGAG.

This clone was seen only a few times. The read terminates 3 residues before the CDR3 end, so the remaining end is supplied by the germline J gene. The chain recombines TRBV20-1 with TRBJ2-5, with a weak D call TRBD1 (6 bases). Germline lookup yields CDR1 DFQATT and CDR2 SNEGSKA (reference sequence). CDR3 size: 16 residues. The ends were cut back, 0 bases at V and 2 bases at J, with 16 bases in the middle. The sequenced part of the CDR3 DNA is TGCAGTGCTAGAGAGTGGGGGACATCGACTCAAGAGACC. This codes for CSAREWGTSTQET. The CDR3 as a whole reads CSAREWGTSTQETQYF.

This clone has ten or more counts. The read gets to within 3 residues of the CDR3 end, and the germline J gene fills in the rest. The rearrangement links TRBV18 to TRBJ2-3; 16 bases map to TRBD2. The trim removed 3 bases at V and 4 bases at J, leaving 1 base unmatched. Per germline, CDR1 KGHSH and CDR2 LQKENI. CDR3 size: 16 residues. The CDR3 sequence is CASSPGLAGGPDTQYF. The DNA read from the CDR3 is TGTGCCAGCTCACCGGGACTAGCGGGAGGGCCAGATACG.

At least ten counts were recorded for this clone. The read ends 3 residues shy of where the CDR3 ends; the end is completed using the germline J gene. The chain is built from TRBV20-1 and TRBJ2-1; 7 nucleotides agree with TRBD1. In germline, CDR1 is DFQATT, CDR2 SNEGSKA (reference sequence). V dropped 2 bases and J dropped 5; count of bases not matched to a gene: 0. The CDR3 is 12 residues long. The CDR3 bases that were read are TGCAGTGCTAGACAGGGGGACAATGAG. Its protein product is CSARQGDNE. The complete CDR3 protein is CSARQGDNEQFF.

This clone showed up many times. The covered CDR3 bases are TGTGCCAGCAGCTTAACGGCAGGGGCACAAGAGACC. The encoded protein is CASSLTAGAQET. The whole CDR3 sequence is CASSLTAGAQETQYF. The chain carries TRBV7-3 and TRBJ2-5; maybe TRBD1 (6 bases). The read comes to an end 3 residues before the CDR3 does, leaving the germline J gene to fill in the end. This CDR3 has 15 residues. Germline CDR1 and CDR2: SGHTA and FQGTGA. V was pared by 0 bases and J by 2 bases, with 10 bases between. Full variable domain (remainder filled in from reference TRBV7-3 and TRBJ2-5): GAGVSQTPSNKVTEKGKYVELRCDPISGHTALYWYRQSLGQGPEFLIYFQGTGAADDSGLPNDRFFAVRPEGSVSTLKIQRTERGDSAVYLCASSLTAGAQETQYFGPGTRLLVL.

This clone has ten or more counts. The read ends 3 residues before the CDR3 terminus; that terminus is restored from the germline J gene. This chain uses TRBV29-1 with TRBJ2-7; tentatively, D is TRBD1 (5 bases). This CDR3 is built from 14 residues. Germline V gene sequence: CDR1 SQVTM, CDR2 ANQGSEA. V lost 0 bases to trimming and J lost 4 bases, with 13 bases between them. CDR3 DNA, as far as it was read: TGCAGCGTTGAAGATCACGGCAGGGCGTACGAG. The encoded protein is CSVEDHGRAYE. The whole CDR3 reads CSVEDHGRAYEQYF.

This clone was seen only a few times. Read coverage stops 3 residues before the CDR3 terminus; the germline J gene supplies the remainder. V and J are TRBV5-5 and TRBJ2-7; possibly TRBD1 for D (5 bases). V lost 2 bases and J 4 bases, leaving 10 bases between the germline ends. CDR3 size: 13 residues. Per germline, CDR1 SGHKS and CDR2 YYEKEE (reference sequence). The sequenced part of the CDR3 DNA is TGTGCCAGCAGCTTTTATGGGGCATACGAG. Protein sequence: CASSFYGAYE. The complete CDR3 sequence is CASSFYGAYEQYF.

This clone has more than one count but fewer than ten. The CDR3 DNA, read in part, is TGTGCCAGCAGCCGACAGGGGAGCGCAGATACG. It yields the protein CASSRQGSADT. The complete CDR3 protein is CASSRQGSADTQYF. The chain combines TRBV7-3 with TRBJ2-3, with TRBD1 matching 8 bases. The CDR3 extends 3 residues past the end of the read, so its final part is completed from the germline J gene. This CDR3 has 14 residues. Trimming took 5 bases from V and 4 from J; bases not matched to a gene: 5. Germline loops: CDR1 SGHTA, CDR2 FQGTGA.

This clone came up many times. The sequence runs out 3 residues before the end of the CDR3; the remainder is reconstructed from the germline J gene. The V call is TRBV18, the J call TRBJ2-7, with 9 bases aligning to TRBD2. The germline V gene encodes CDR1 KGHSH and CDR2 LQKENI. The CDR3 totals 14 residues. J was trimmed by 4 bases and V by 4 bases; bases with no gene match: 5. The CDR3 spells CASSRDSGRYEQYF. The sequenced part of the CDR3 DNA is TGTGCCAGCTCACGTGATAGCGGGAGATACGAG.

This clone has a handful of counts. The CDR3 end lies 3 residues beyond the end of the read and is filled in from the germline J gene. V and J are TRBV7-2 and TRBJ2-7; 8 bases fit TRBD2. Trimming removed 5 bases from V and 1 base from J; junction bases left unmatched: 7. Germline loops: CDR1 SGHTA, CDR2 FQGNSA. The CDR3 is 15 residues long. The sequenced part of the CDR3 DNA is TGTGCCAGCAGCCATGGAGTAGCGGGGTCCTACGAG. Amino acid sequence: CASSHGVAGSYE. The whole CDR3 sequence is CASSHGVAGSYEQYF.

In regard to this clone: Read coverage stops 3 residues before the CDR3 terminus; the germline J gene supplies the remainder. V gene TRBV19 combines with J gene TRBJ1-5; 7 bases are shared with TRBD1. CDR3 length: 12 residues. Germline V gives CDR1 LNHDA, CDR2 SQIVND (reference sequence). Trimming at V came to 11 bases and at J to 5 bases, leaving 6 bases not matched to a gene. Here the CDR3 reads CAGRTGDQPQHF. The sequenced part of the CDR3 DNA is TGTGCCGGCCGGACAGGCGATCAGCCC.

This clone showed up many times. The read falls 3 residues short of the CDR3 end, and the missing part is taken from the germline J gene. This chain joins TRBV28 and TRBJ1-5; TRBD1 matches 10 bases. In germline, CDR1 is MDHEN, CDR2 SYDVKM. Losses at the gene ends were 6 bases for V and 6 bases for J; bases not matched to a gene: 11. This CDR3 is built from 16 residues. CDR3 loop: CASRTSGTGVAQPQHF. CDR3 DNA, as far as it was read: TGTGCCAGCAGAACTAGCGGGACAGGGGTGGCTCAGCCC.

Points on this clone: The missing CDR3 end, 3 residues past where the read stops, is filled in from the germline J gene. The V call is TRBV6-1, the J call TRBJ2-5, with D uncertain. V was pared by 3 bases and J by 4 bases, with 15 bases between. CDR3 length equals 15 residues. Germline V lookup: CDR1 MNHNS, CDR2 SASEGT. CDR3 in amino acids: CASSEWASERETQYF. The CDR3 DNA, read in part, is TGTGCCAGCAGTGAGTGGGCCAGTGAAAGAGAGACC.

The CDR3 bases that were read are TGTGCCAGCGCCGCGGTCATAGGGGGGGAGTTTGGCAATCAGCCC. This codes for CASAAVIGGEFGNQP. Given in full, the CDR3 is CASAAVIGGEFGNQPQHF. This sequence joins TRBV2 and TRBJ1-5; maybe TRBD1 (6 bases). The read terminates 3 residues ahead of where the CDR3 ends, so the germline J gene completes it. CDR3 length equals 18 residues. CDR1 SNHLY and CDR2 FYNNEI come from the germline V gene. Trimming left V 8 bases short and J 2 bases short, with 25 bases between.

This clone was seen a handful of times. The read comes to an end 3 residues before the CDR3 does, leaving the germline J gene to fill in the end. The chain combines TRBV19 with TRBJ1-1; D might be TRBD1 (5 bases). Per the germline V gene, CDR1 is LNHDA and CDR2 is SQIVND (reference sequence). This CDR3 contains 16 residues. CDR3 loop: CASSIDINGNRQNAFF. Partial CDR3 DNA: TGTGCCAGTAGTATAGATATAAATGGGAACCGACAGAAC.

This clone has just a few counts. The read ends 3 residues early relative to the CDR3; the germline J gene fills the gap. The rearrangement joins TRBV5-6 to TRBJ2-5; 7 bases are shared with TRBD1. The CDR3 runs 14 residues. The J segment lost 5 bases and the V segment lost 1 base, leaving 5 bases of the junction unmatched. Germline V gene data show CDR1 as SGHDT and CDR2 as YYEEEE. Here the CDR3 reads CASSLFRGPETQYF. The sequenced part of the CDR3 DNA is TGTGCCAGCAGCTTGTTTAGGGGGCCTGAGACC.

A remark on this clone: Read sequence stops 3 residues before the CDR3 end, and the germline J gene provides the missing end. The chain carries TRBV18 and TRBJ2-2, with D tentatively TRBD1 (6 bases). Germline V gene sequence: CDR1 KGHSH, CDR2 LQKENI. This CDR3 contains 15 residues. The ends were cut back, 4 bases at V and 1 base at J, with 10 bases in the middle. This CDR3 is CASSQLGGNTGELFF. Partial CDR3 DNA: TGTGCCAGCTCACAACTAGGGGGGAACACCGGGGAG.

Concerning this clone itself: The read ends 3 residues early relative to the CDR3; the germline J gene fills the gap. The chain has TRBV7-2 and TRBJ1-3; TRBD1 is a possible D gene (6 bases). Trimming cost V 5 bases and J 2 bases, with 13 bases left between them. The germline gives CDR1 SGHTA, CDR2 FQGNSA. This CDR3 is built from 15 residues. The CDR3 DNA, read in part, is TGTGCCAGCAGCCCACAGGGCAGGACTGGAAACACC. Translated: CASSPQGRTGNT. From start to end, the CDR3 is CASSPQGRTGNTIYF.

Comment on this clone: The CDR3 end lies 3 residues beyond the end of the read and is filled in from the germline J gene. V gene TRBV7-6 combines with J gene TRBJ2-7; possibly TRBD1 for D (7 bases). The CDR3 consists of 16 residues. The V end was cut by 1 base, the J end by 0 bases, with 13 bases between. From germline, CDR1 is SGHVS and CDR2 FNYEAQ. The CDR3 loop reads CASSLGSGGSSYEQYF. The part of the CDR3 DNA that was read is TGTGCCAGCAGCTTAGGATCAGGGGGGAGCTCCTACGAG.

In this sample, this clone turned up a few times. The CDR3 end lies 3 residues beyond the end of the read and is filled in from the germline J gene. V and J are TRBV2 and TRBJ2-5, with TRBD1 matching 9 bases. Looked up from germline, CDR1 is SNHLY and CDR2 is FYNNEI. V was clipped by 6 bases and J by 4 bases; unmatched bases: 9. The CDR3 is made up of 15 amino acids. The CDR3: CASRTFGQGTETQYF. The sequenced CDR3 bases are TGTGCCAGCAGGACCTTTGGACAGGGGACAGAGACC.

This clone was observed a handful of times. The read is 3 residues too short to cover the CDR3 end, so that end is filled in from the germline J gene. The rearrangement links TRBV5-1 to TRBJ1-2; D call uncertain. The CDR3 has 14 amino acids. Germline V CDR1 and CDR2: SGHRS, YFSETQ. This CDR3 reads CASSLGAGDEGYTF. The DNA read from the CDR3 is TGCGCCAGCAGCTTGGGCGCAGGCGATGAGGGC.

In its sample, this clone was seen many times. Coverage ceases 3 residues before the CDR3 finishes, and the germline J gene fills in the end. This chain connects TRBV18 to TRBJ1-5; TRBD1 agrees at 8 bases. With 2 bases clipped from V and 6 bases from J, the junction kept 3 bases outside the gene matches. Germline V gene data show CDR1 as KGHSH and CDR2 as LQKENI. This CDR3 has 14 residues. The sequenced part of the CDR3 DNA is TGTGCCAGCTCACCATCGGACAGGGCTCAGCCC. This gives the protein CASSPSDRAQP. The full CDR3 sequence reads CASSPSDRAQPQHF.

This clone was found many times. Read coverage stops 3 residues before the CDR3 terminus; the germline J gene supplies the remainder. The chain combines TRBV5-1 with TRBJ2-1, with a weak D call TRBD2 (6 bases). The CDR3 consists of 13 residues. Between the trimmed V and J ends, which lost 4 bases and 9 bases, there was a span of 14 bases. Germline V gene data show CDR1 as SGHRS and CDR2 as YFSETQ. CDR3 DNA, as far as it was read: TGCGCCAGCAGCCCCGGGACTGTGGGTGAG. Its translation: CASSPGTVGE. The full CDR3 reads CASSPGTVGEQFF.

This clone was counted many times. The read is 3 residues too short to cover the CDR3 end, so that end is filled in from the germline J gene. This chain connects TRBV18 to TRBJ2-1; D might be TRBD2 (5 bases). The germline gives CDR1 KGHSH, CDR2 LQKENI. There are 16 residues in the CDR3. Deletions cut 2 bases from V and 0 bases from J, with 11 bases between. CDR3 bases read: TGTGCCAGCTCACCAAAACCGGGGAGCTCCTACAATGAG. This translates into CASSPKPGSSYNE. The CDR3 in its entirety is CASSPKPGSSYNEQFF.

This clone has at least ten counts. CDR3 amino acids: CASSESKGDADTQYF. The CDR3 DNA, read in part, is TGCGCCAGCAGTGAGTCGAAGGGGGATGCAGATACG. The chain links TRBV10-1 to TRBJ2-3; tentatively, D is TRBD1 (6 bases). The read is 3 residues too short to cover the CDR3 end, so that end is filled in from the germline J gene. Looked up from germline, CDR1 is WNHNN and CDR2 is SYGVQD (reference sequence). The V gene lost 0 bases and the J gene lost 4 bases, with 11 bases spanning the gap. The CDR3 sequence is 15 residues long.